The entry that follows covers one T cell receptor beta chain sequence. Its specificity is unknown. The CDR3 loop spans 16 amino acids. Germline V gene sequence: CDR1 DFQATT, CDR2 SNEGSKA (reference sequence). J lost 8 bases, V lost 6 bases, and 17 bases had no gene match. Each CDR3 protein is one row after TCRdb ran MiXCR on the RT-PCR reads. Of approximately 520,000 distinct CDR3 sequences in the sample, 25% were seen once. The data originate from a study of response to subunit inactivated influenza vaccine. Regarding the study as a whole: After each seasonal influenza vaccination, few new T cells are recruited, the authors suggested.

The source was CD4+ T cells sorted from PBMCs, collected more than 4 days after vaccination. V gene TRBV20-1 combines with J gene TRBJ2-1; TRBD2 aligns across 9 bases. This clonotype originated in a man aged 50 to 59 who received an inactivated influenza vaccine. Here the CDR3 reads CSARDPLSGSRYEQFF. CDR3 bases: TGCAGTGCCAGGGACCCACTTAGCGGGAGTAGGTATGAGCAGTTCTTC.